The subject of this entry is one T cell receptor (beta chain). This record comes from a study of blood T cell repertoires in COVID-19. Across the whole study: Nucleic acid was either cDNA or gDNA, and it came from T cells, B-cell-depleted T cells, or PBMCs.

V lost 0 bases and J lost 2; bases outside the gene matches: 0. Germline CDR1 MNHEY, CDR2 SVGAGI. The CDR3 covers 15 residues. Method: immunoSEQ multiplex PCR; TCRdb's copy keeps in-frame clones and lacks some. The sample carries roughly 64,000 clones, 75% to 85% recorded once. Sequenced input: peripheral blood. The chain uses TRBV6-5 and TRBJ1-4, with 7 bases matching TRBD1. The receptor was derived from a woman between 55 and 75 years old with acute or convalescent COVID-19. CDR3 bases: TGTGCCAGCAGTTACTCGGGACAGACTAATGAAAAACTGTTTTTT. Translating it yields CASSYSGQTNEKLFF.